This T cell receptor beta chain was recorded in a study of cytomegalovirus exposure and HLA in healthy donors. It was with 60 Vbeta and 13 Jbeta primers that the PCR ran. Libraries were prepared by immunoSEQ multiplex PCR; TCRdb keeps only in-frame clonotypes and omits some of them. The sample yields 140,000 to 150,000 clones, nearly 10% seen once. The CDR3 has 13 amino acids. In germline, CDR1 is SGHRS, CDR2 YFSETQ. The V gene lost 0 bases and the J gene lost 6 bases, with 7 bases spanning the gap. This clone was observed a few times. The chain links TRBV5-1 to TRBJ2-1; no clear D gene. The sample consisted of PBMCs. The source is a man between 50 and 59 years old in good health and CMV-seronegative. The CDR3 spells CASSLAVGNEQFF. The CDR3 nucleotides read TGCGCCAGCAGCTTGGCGGTCGGCAATGAGCAGTTCTTC.